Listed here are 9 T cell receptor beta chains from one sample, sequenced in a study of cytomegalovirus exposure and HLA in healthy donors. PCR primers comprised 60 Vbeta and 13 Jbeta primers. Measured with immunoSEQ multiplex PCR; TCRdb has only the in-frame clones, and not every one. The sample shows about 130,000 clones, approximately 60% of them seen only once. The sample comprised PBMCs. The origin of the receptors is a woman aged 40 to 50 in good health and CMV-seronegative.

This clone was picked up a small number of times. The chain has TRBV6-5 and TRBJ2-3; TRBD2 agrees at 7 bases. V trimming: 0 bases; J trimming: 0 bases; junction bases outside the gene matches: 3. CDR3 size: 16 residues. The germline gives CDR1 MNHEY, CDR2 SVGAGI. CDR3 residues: CASSYSTSASTDTQYF. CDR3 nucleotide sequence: TGTGCCAGCAGTTACTCCACTAGCGCCAGCACAGATACGCAGTATTTT.

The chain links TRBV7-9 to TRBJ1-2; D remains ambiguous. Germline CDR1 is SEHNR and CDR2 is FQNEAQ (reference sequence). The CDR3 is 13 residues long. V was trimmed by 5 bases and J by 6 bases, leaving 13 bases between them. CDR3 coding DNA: TGTGCCAGCAGCCAAGCTGCCGGTAATGGCTACACCTTC. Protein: CASSQAAGNGYTF.

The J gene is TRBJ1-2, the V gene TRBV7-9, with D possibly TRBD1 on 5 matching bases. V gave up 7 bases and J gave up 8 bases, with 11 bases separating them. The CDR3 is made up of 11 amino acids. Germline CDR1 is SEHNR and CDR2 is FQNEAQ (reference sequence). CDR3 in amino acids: CASTLQGGYTF. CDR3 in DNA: TGTGCCAGCACCCTCCAGGGAGGCTACACCTTC. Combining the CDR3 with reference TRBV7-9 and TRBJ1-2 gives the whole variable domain DTGVSQNPRHKITKRGQNVTFRCDPISEHNRLYWYRQTLGQGPEFLTYFQNEAQLEKSRLLSDRFSAERPKGSFSTLEIQRTEQGDSAMYLCASTLQGGYTFGSGTRLTVV.

CDR3 in amino acids: CASSLGAFPGGEQYF. The CDR3 coding sequence is TGTGCCAGCAGCTTGGGAGCGTTTCCGGGAGGCGAGCAGTACTTC. V usage is TRBV5-6 and J usage is TRBJ2-7; 7 nucleotides agree with TRBD2. This CDR3 comprises 15 residues. V was pared by 0 bases and J by 6 bases, with 9 bases of the junction left unmatched. Germline V gene sequence: CDR1 SGHDT, CDR2 YYEEEE.

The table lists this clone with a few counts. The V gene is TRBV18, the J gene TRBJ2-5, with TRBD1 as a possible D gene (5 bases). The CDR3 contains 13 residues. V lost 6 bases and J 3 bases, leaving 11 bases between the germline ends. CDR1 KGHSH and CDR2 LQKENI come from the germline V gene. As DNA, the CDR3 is TGTGCCAGCTCTCAAAAGGGGAAAGAGACCCAGTACTTC. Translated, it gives CASSQKGKETQYF.

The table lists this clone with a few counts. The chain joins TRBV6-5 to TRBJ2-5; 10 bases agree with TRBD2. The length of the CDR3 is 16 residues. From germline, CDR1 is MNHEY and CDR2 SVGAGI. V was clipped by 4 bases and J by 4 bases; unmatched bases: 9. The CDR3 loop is CASSWTGLATLETQYF. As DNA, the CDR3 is TGTGCCAGCAGTTGGACGGGACTAGCGACACTAGAGACCCAGTACTTC.

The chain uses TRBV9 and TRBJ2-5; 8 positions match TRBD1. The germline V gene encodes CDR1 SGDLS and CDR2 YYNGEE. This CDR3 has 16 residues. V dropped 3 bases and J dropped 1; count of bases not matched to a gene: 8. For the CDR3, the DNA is TGTGCCAGCAGCGAAGAGTTCGGGACAGGCCAAGAGACCCAGTACTTC. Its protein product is CASSEEFGTGQETQYF.

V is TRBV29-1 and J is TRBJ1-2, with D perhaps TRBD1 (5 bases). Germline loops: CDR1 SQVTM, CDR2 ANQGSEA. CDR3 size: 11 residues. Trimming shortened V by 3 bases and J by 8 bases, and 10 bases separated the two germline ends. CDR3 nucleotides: TGCAGCGTTGAGCAGGGTCGAGGCTACACCTTC. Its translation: CSVEQGRGYTF.

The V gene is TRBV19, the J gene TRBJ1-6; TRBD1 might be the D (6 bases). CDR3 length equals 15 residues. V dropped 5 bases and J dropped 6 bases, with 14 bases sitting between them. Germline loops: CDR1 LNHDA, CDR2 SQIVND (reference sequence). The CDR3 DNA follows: TGTGCCAGTAGTCTGGGTCGGACAGCTAATTCACCCCTCCACTTT. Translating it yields CASSLGRTANSPLHF.